Below are 7 T cell receptor beta chains sequenced from a single sample in a study of read filtering for tumor transcriptome and immune sequencing. Molecular barcoded adaptors covering alpha/delta and beta/gamma chains were used on 400 to 450 ng RNA. TCRdb used MiXCR to reprocess the reads, holding one entry per CDR3 protein. The profile shows some 38,000 distinct CDR3 sequences, roughly an eighth of them singletons. The sequenced sample consisted of a population of CD138-negative cells sorted from bone marrow. The receptors stem from a donor aged 40 or older with multiple myeloma.

This clonotype came up many times. This rearrangement joins TRBV2 to TRBJ2-2, with D perhaps matching TRBD1 (5 bases). Between the trimmed V and J ends, which lost 4 bases and 3 bases, there was a span of 9 bases. The CDR3 extends over 14 amino acids. Germline V gene lookup returns CDR1 SNHLY and CDR2 FYNNEI. CDR3 bases: TGTGCCAGCAGTGTTGCAGGGTACACCGGGGAGCTGTTTTTT. Encoded protein: CASSVAGYTGELFF.

This clonotype appeared many times. The chain joins TRBV5-1 to TRBJ2-7; 7 bases are shared with TRBD2. The CDR3 spans 15 residues. Losses at the gene ends were 1 base for V and 3 bases for J; bases not matched to a gene: 7. The germline CDR1 and CDR2 sequences are SGHRS and YFSETQ. CDR3: CASSLRLASSYEQYF. The CDR3 DNA reads as TGCGCCAGCAGCTTGAGACTAGCATCGAGCTACGAGCAGTACTTC.

This clonotype has ten or more counts. A much larger clone differs by one base, so this may be a read error. The CDR3 DNA reads TGCAGTGCTAGTTCACCGATGGACAATGAGCAGTTCTTC. Its translation is CSASSPMDNEQFF. The rearrangement links TRBV20-1 to TRBJ2-1; D is ambiguous. Germline-derived CDR1 and CDR2 are DFQATT and SNEGSKA (reference sequence). CDR3 length: 13 amino acids. V was trimmed by 3 bases and J by 5 bases, leaving 11 bases between them.

In this sample, this clonotype turned up many times. CDR3 DNA: TGCAGTGCCACGGGACTAACGAACACCGGGGAGCTGTTTTTT. Translation gives CSATGLTNTGELFF. The chain employs TRBV20-1 and TRBJ2-2, with 7 bases that match TRBD2. The CDR3 has 14 residues. Trimming at V came to 6 bases and at J to 0 bases, leaving 4 bases not matched to a gene. Germline CDR1 DFQATT, CDR2 SNEGSKA (reference sequence).

The sample holds many counts of this clonotype. The CDR3 sequence: CASSLAGKRYEQYF. The CDR3 DNA reads as TGTGCCAGCAGCTTGGCAGGGAAGCGCTACGAGCAGTACTTC. The gene calls are TRBV5-6 and TRBJ2-7; the D gene is possibly TRBD1 (5 bases). CDR3 length equals 14 residues. CDR1 SGHDT and CDR2 YYEEEE come from the germline V gene. Trimming left V 0 bases short and J 3 bases short, with 10 bases between. The entire variable domain, with the rest obtained from reference TRBV5-6 and TRBJ2-7, is as follows: DAGVTQSPTHLIKTRGQQVTLRCSPKSGHDTVSWYQQALGQGPQFIFQYYEEEERQRGNFPDRFSGHQFPNYSSELNVNALLLGDSALYLCASSLAGKRYEQYFGPGTRLTVT.

This clonotype rates as medium-sized. The chain has TRBV7-9 and TRBJ1-5, with D hard to call. This CDR3 is built from 15 residues. Looked up from germline, CDR1 is SEHNR and CDR2 is FQNEAQ (reference sequence). The germline V and J ends were trimmed by 0 bases and 0 bases, with 6 bases remaining between them. The CDR3 here is CASSLALGSNQPQHF. CDR3 coding DNA: TGTGCCAGCAGCTTAGCGCTCGGTAGCAATCAGCCCCAGCATTTT.

This clonotype was seen at least ten times. The chain employs TRBV20-1 and TRBJ2-7, with a possible D match to TRBD1 (6 bases). V lost 4 bases and J 2 bases, leaving 12 bases between the germline ends. Germline V CDR1 and CDR2: DFQATT, SNEGSKA (reference sequence). This CDR3 region has 13 residues. This CDR3 is CSAKDSETYEQYF. The CDR3 DNA reads TGCAGTGCTAAGGACAGTGAAACCTACGAGCAGTACTTC.